A selection of T cell receptor beta chains follows, all from one sample in a study of molecular identifiers for immune sequencing clone quantification. One entry per CDR3 protein results from TCRdb running MiXCR on the PCR reads. The sample holds 6,500 to 9,000 distinct CDR3 sequences, about 30% seen once. What was sequenced was naive CD8+ T cells from blood, with Jurkat cell RNA spiked in. These receptors were taken from a human donor in good health. Some libraries in this study had Jurkat cell RNA spiked in. Each CDR3 is given with its conserved first and last residue. A D gene is named only where the DNA matches it firmly. A row's size may be missing; if present it is once, few, many or a size class.

TRBJ1-1 . TRBV12-3/TRBV12-4 TRBD1 TGTGCCAGCAGTTTGTACAGGGGGCGATCAGACACTGAAGCTTTCTTT CASSLYRGRSDTEAFF
TRBJ1-1 . TRBV6-5 . TGTGCCAGCCAAGTTAGGACAAGGAACACTGAAGCTTTCTTT CASQVRTRNTEAFF
TRBJ2-5 few TRBV7-9 . TGTGCCAGTTCCGGGGAGTGGGTACAAGAGACCCAGTACTTC CASSGEWVQETQYF
TRBJ2-1 . TRBV6-2/TRBV6-3 . TGTGCCAGCAGTTATTGGACTCACAATGAGCAGTTCTTC CASSYWTHNEQFF
TRBJ2-1 . TRBV19 . TGTGCCAGTAGTATTGGAAGTGAGTCCGTCGTAGTCTCCTACAATGAGCAGTTCTTC CASSIGSESVVVSYNEQFF
TRBJ2-7 few TRBV29-1 . TGCAGCGTTGAGTTCCGGGACGGAGGCTCCTACGAGCAGTACTTC CSVEFRDGGSYEQYF
TRBJ2-2 . TRBV14 . TGTGCCAGCACCCTTGCAGGAGCCGGGGAGCTGTTTTTT CASTLAGAGELFF
TRBJ1-6 few TRBV7-9 . TGTGCCAGCAGCGAGATGAATTCACCCCTCCACTTT CASSEMNSPLHF
TRBJ1-3 few TRBV28 . TGTGCCAGCACGGGAAACACCATATATTTT CASTGNTIYF
TRBJ2-1 . TRBV13 TRBD2 TGTGCCAGCAGCTCGCCCATAGGACTAGCGGGAGGGGTTGATGAGCAGTTCTTC CASSSPIGLAGGVDEQFF
TRBJ2-5 medium-sized TRBV7-9 TRBD2 TGTGCCAGCAGGTATAGCGGGAGCCAAGAGACCCAGTACTTC CASRYSGSQETQYF
TRBJ1-2 . TRBV6-5 TRBD1 TGTGCCGGCAGTAACCTAGGGACAGCTTCTTACTATGGCTACACCTTC CAGSNLGTASYYGYTF